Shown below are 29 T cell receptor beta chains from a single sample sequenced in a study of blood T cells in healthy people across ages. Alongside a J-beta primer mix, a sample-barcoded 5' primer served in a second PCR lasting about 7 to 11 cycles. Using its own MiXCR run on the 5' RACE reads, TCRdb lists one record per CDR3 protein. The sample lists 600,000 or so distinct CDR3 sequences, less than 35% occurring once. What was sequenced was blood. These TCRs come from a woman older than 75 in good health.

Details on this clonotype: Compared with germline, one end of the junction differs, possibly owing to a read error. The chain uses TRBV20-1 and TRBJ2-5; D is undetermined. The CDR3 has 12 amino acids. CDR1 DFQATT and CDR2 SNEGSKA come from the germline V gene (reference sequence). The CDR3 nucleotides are TGCAGGGCTAGAGATCTGGGGGAGACCCAGTACTTC. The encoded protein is CRARDLGETQYF.

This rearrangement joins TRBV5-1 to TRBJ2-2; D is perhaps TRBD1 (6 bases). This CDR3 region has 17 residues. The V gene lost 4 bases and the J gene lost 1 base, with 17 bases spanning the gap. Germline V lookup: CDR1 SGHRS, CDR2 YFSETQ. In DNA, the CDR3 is TGCGCCAGCAGCCCGACAGGATCTGCCATGAACACCGGGGAGCTGTTTTTT. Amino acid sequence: CASSPTGSAMNTGELFF.

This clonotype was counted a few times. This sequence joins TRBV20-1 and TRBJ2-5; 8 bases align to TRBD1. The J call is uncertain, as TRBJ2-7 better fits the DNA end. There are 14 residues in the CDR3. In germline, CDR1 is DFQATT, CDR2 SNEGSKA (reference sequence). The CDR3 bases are TGCAGTGCCAATCCGCGGACAGGGTGCCACGAGCAGTACTTC. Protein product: CSANPRTGCHEQYF.

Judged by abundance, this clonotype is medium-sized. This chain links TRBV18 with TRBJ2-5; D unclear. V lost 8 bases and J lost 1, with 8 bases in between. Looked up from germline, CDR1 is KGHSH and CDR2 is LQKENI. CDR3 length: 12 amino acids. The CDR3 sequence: CASSPTQETQYF. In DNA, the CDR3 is TGTGCCAGCAGCCCCACCCAAGAGACCCAGTACTTC.

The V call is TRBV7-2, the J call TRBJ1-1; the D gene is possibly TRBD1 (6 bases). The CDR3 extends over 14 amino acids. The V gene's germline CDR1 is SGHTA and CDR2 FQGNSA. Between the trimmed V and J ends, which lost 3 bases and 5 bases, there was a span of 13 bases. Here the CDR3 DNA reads TGTGCCAGCAGCTTGACTAGGGGGGGGACTGAAGCTTTCTTT. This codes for CASSLTRGGTEAFF. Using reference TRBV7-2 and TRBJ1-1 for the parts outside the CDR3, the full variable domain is GAGVSQSPSNKVTEKGKDVELRCDPISGHTALYWYRQSLGQGLEFLIYFQGNSAPDKSGLPSDRFSAERTGGSVSTLTIQRTQQEDSAVYLCASSLTRGGTEAFFGQGTRLTVV.

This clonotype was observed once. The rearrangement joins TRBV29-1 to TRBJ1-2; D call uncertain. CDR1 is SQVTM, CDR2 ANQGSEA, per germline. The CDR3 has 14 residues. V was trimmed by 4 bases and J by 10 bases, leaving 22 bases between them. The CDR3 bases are TGCAGCGTTGGGAGGTATAGGGAGGATCAAGACTACACCTTC. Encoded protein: CSVGRYREDQDYTF.

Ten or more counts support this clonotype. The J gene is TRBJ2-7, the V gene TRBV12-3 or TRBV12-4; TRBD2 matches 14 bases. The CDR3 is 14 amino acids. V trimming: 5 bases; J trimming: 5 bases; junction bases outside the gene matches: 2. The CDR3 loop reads CASSRTSGGNEQYF. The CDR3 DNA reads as TGTGCCAGCAGTCGGACTAGCGGGGGGAACGAGCAGTACTTC.

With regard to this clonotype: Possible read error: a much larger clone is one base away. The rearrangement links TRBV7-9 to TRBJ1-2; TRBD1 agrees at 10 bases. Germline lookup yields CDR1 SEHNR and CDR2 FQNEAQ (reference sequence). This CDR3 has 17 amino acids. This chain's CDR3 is CTSSRLGQGGANYGYTF. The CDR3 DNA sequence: TGTACCAGCAGCCGTCTTGGACAGGGGGGGGCTAACTATGGCTACACCTTC.

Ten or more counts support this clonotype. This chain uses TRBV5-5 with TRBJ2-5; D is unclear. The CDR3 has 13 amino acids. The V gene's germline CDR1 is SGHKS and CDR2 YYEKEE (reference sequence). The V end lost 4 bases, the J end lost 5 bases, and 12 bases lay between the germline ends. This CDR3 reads CASSPGVTETQYF. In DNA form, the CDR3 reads TGTGCCAGCAGCCCGGGTGTCACGGAGACCCAGTACTTC.

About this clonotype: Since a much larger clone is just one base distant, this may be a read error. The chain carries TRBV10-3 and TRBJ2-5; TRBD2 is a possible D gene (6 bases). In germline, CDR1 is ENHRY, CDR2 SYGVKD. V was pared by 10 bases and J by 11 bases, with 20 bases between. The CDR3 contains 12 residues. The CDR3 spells CASAGRGNEQYF. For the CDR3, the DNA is TGTGCCAGCGCCGGGCGGGGCAATGAGCAGTACTTC.

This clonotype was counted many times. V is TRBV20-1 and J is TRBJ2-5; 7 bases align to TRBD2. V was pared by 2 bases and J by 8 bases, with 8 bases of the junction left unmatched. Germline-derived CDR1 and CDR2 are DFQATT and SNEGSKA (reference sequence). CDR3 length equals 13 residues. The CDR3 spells CSARFAGVFTQYF. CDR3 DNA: TGCAGTGCTAGATTTGCGGGGGTCTTTACCCAGTACTTC.

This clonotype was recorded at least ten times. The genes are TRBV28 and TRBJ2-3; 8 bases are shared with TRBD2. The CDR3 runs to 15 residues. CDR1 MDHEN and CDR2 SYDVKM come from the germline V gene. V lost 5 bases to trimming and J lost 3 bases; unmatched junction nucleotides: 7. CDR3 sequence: CASSIGGLVTDTQYF. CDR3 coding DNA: TGTGCCAGCAGTATCGGGGGACTAGTGACAGATACGCAGTATTTT.

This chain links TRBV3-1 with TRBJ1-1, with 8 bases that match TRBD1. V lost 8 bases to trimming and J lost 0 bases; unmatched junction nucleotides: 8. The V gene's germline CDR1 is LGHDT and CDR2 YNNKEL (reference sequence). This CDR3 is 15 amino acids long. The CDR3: CASGNRGTLNTEAFF. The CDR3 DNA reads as TGTGCCAGCGGAAACAGGGGGACCTTGAACACTGAAGCTTTCTTT.

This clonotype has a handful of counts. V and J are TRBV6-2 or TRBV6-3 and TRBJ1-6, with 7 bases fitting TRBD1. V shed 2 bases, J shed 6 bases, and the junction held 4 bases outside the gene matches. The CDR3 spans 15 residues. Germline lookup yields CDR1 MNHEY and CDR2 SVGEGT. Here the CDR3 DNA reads TGTGCCAGCAGTTACCCGACAGGGAGTAATTCACCCCTCCACTTT. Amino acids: CASSYPTGSNSPLHF.

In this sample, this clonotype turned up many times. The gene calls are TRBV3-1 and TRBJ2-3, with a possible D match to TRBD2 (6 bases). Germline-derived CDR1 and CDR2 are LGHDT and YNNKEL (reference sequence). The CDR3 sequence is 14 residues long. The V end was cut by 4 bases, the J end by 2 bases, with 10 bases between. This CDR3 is CASSPGLFTDTQYF. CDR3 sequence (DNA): TGTGCCAGCAGCCCGGGACTTTTCACAGATACGCAGTATTTT.

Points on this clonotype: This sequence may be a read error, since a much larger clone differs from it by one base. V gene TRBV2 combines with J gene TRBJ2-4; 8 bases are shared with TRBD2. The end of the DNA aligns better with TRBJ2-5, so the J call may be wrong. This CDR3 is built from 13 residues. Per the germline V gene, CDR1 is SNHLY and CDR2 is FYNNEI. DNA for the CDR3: TGTGCCATCAAGGCGGGGGGTCAAGAGACCCAGTACTTC. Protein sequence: CAIKAGGQETQYF.

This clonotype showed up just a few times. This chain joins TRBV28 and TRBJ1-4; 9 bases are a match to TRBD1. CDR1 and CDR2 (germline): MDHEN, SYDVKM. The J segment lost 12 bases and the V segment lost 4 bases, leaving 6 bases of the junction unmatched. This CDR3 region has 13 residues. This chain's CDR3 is CASSSNRGLELFF. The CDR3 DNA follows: TGTGCCAGCAGTTCTAACAGGGGGCTAGAACTGTTTTTT.

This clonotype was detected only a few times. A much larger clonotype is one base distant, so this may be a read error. The chain's CDR3 is CATGLAGGTQGTQYF. Written as DNA, the CDR3 is TGTGCCACCGGACTAGCGGGGGGGACACAAGGGACCCAGTACTTC. V gene TRBV6-1 combines with J gene TRBJ2-5; 15 nucleotides line up with TRBD2. This CDR3 contains 15 residues. Looked up from germline, CDR1 is MNHNS and CDR2 is SASEGT.

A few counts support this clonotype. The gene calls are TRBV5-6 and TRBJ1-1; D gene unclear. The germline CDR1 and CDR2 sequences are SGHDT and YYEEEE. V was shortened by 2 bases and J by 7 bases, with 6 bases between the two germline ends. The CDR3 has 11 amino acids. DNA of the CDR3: TGTGCCAGCAGCTTAGTGAATGAAGCTTTCTTT. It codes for CASSLVNEAFF. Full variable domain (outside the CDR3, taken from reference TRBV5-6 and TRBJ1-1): DAGVTQSPTHLIKTRGQQVTLRCSPKSGHDTVSWYQQALGQGPQFIFQYYEEEERQRGNFPDRFSGHQFPNYSSELNVNALLLGDSALYLCASSLVNEAFFGQGTRLTVV.

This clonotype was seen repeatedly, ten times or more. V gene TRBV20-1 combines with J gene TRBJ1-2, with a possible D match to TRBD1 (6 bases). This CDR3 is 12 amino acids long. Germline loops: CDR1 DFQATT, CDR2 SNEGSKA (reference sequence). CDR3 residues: CSALVGALGYTF. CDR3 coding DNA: TGCAGCGCCTTGGTGGGGGCGCTCGGCTACACCTTC.

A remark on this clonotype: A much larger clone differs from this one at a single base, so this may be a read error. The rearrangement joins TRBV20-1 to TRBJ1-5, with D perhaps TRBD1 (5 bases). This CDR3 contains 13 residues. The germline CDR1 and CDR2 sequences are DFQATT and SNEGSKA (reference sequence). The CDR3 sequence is CSTSGQVNQPQHF. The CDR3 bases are TGCAGTACTAGCGGACAAGTCAATCAGCCCCAGCATTTT.

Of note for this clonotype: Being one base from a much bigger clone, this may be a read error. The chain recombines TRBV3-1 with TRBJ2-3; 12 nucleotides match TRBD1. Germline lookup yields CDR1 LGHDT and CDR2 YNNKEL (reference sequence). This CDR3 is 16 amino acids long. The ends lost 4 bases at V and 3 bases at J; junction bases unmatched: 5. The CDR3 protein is CASSRWDRGRTDTQYF. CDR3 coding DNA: TGTGCCAGCAGCCGATGGGACAGGGGGCGAACAGATACGCAGTATTTT.

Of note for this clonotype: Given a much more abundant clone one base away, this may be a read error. CDR3 sequence reads: CASSPDRGRDEVFF. The CDR3 DNA reads TGTGCCAGCAGCCCAGACAGGGGGCGTGATGAAGTTTTCTTT. V usage is TRBV7-2 and J usage is TRBJ1-1, with 10 bases identical to TRBD1. Germline loops: CDR1 SGHTA, CDR2 FQGNSA. This CDR3 contains 14 residues.

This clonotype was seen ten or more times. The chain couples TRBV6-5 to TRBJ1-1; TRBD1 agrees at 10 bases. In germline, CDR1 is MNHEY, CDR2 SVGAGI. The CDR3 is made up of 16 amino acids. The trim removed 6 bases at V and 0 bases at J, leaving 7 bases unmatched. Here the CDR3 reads CASRQLGQGMNTEAFF. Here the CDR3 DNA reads TGTGCCAGCAGACAACTGGGACAGGGGATGAACACTGAAGCTTTCTTT.

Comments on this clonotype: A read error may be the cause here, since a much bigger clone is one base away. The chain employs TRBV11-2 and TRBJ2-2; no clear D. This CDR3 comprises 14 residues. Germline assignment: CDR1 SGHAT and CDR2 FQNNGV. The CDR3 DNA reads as TGTGCCAGCAACTTAGTTTGGGGCACCGGGGAGCTGTTTTTT. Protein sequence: CASNLVWGTGELFF.

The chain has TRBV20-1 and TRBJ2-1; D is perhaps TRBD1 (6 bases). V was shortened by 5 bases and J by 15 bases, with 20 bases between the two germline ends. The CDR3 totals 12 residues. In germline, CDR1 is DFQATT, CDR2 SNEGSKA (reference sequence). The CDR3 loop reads CSAGRGVKVRFF. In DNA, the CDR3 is TGCAGTGCTGGCAGGGGTGTAAAAGTACGGTTCTTC.

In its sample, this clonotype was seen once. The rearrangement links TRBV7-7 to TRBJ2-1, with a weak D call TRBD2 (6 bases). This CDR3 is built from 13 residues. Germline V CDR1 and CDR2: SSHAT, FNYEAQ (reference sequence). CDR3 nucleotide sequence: TGTGCTAGGGGAGGAGACTCCTGGAACGAGCAGTTCTTC. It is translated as CARGGDSWNEQFF.

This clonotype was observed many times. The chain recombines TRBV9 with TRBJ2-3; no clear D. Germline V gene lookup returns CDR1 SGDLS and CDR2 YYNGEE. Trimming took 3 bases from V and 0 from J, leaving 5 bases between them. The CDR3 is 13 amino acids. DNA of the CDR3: TGTGCCAGCAGCGGTTCAAGCACAGATACGCAGTATTTT. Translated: CASSGSSTDTQYF. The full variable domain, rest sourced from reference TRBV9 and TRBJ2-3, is DSGVTQTPKHLITATGQRVTLRCSPRSGDLSVYWYQQSLDQGLQFLIQYYNGEERAKGNILERFSAQQFPDLHSELNLSSLELGDSALYFCASSGSSTDTQYFGPGTRLTVL.

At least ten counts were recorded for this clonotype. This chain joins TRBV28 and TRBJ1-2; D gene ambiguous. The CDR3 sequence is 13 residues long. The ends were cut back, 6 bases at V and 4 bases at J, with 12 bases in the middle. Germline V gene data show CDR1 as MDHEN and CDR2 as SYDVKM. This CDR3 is CASSRTASYGYTF. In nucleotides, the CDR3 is TGTGCCAGCAGCCGGACGGCCTCCTATGGCTACACCTTC.